The present T cell receptor (beta chain) was sequenced within a study of shared T cell receptors in the human thymus. Per germline, CDR1 SGHTA and CDR2 FQGNSA. The junction had 5 bases not matched to a gene; V was cut back by 5 bases and J by 1 base. The CDR3 is made up of 15 amino acids. Assay used: immunoSEQ multiplex PCR; TCRdb lists only in-frame clones, some missing. The data contain hundreds of thousands of clones, approximately 89% of them singletons. The same specimen was also included in a second study, on human thymus T cells. That paper notes: Corrective heart surgery yielded the resections from which the thymus tissue came.

The rearrangement joins TRBV7-2 to TRBJ2-3, with 8 bases that match TRBD2. The sequencing input was thymocytes. The TCR was taken from a boy in the first two years of life with a congenital heart defect. The CDR3 sequence is CASSAGGAGTDTQYF. The CDR3 coding sequence is TGTGCCAGCAGCGCCGGGGGGGCCGGCACAGATACGCAGTATTTT.